This T cell receptor (beta chain) was identified during a study of OX40 agonist ivuxolimab in advanced cancers. This clone showed up just once. Generated by immunoSEQ multiplex PCR, the TCRdb table keeps only in-frame clones and is missing some. The table lists about 23,000 clones, about 75% of them singletons. V was pared by 1 base and J by 1 base, with 13 bases between. The CDR3 covers 16 residues. From germline, CDR1 is SGHDN and CDR2 FVKESK. The receptor was derived from an adult with an advanced solid tumor such as melanoma, head and neck, liver or kidney cancer. The sample in question was CD4+ or CD8+ T cells sorted from blood, obtained in a trial of the OX40 agonist ivuxolimab. V gene TRBV14 combines with J gene TRBJ1-1; D may be TRBD1 (5 bases). The CDR3 loop is CASSQVRGRGNTEAFF. In nucleotides, the CDR3 is TGTGCCAGCAGCCAAGTTAGGGGAAGGGGGAACACTGAAGCTTTCTTT.